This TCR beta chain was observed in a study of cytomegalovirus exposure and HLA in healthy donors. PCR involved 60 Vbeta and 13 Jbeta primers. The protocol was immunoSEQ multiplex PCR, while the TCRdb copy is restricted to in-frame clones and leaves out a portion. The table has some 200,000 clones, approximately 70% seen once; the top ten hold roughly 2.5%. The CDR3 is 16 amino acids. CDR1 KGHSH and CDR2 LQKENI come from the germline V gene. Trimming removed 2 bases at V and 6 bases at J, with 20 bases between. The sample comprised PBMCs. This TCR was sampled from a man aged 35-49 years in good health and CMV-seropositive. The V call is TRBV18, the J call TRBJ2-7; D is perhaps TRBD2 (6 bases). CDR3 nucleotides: TGTGCCAGCTCACCATTAGGGGCGGGATTTAAGGGCGAGCAGTACTTC. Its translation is CASSPLGAGFKGEQYF. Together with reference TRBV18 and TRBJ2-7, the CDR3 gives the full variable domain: NAGVMQNPRHLVRRRGQEARLRCSPMKGHSHVYWYRQLPEEGLKFMVYLQKENIIDESGMPKERFSAEFPKEGPSILRIQQVVRGDSAAYFCASSPLGAGFKGEQYFGPGTRLTVT.